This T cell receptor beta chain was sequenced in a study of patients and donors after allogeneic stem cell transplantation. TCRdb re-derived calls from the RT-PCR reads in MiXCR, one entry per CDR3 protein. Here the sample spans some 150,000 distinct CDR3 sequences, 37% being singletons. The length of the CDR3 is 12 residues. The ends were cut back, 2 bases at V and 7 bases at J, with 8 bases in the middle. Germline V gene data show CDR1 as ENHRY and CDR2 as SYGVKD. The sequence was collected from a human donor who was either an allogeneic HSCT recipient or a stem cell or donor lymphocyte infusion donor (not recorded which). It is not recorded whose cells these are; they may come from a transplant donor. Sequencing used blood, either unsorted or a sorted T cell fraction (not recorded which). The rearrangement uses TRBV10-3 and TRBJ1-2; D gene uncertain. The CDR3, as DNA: TGTGCCATCAGTGAGATGGAAGCTGGCTACACCTTC. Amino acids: CAISEMEAGYTF.